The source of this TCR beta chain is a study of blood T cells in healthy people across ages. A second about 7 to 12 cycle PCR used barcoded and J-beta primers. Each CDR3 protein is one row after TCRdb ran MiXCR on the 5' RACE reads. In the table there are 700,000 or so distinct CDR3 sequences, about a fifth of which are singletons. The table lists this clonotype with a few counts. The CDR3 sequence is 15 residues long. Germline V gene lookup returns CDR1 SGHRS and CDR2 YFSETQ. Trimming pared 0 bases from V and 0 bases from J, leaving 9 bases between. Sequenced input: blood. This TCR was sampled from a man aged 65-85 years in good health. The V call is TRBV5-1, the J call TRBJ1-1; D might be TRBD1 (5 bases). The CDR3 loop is CASSLEGFMNTEAFF. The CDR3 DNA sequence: TGCGCCAGCAGCTTGGAGGGGTTCATGAACACTGAAGCTTTCTTT.